This is a list of T cell receptor beta chains from one sample in a study of blood T cell repertoires in COVID-19. TCRdb keeps only in-frame clones here, not all; method: immunoSEQ multiplex PCR. The sample has 60,000 or so clones, more than 60% seen once. Sequenced material: peripheral blood. Receptors were obtained from a human donor in a cohort sampled during active COVID-19. CDR3s include the opening cysteine and the closing phenylalanine or tryptophan. D genes are given only for firm matches. Not all rows give a size; the values are once, few, many and, for expanded clones, a class.

abundance	v_gene	d_gene	len	j_gene	CDR3nt	CDR3aa
NA	TRBV28	TRBD1	15	TRBJ2-7	TGTGCCAGCAGGGAGACAGGGGTCGGATCCTACGAGCAGTACTTC	CASRETGVGSYEQYF
NA	TRBV5-5	TRBD2	17	TRBJ2-1	TGTGCCAGCAGCCCCGGGACTAGGTCGTTGTTTTCTGGTGAGCAGTTCTTC	CASSPGTRSLFSGEQFF
once	TRBV7-8	NA	14	TRBJ2-5	TGTGCCAGCAGCTTATTAGCCGGGAAAGAGACCCAGTACTTC	CASSLLAGKETQYF
NA	TRBV9	NA	14	TRBJ1-1	TGTGCCAGCAGCCGCCAGGGTGGGTCACTGGGAGCTTTCTTT	CASSRQGGSLGAFF
NA	TRBV6-6	NA	16	TRBJ1-2	TGTGCCAGCAGCCCGGGGCAGGGGAATCCTAACTATGGCTACACCTTC	CASSPGQGNPNYGYTF
NA	TRBV5-6	TRBD1	15	TRBJ2-7	TGTGCCAGCAGCCCCCGGGACAGGGGTACCCACGAGCAGTACTTC	CASSPRDRGTHEQYF
NA	TRBV3-1/TRBV3-2	TRBD1	12	TRBJ2-7	TGTGCCAGCAGCCAAGTTCAGGGGGTCCAGTACTTC	CASSQVQGVQYF
NA	TRBV2	TRBD2	16	TRBJ2-2	TGTGCCAGCAGTGACGGACTAGCGGGAGACACCGGGGAGCTGTTTTTT	CASSDGLAGDTGELFF
NA	TRBV6-5	NA	13	TRBJ2-7	TGTGCCAGCAGTAAGAATAGCGGTTACGAGCAGTACTTC	CASSKNSGYEQYF
NA	TRBV4-1	TRBD1	16	TRBJ1-4	TGCGCCAGCAGCCAGCCAAACGGGACAGAGAATGAAAAACTGTTTTTT	CASSQPNGTENEKLFF
NA	TRBV11-2	TRBD1	16	TRBJ2-7	TGTGCCAGCAGCTTAGATTCAGGGACAGGGGAATGGGAGCAGTACTTC	CASSLDSGTGEWEQYF
NA	TRBV3-1/TRBV3-2	TRBD2	17	TRBJ2-7	TGTGCCAGCAGCCCCGGCGGGGGGGGAGAAAACTCCTACGAGCAGTACTTC	CASSPGGGGENSYEQYF
few	TRBV12-3/TRBV12-4	NA	13	TRBJ1-2	TGTGCCAGCAGTTATCAGGGGAACTATGGCTACACCTTC	CASSYQGNYGYTF
NA	TRBV9	NA	14	TRBJ1-1	TGTGCCAGCAGCGTAGCTTCTTCGAACACTGAAGCTTTCTTT	CASSVASSNTEAFF
NA	TRBV3-1/TRBV3-2	TRBD2	19	TRBJ2-7	TGTGCCAGCAGCCAAGCCCGTGGGGCGGGAGGTTCCCATGCCTACGAGCAGTACTTC	CASSQARGAGGSHAYEQYF
NA	TRBV29-1	TRBD1	13	TRBJ1-1	TGCAGCGGGCGGGGACAGGGTTATCGTGAAGCTTTCTTT	CSGRGQGYREAFF
NA	TRBV29-1	NA	14	TRBJ1-2	TGCAGCGTTGAAGATGTGGGGGGAAACTATGGCTACACCTTC	CSVEDVGGNYGYTF
few	TRBV19	NA	13	TRBJ1-5	TGTGCCAGCTCTGGCAACAGGAATCAGCCCCAGCATTTT	CASSGNRNQPQHF
NA	TRBV7-9	TRBD1	13	TRBJ2-2	TGTGCCAGCAGTCGACAGGGGTCCGGGGAGCTGTTTTTT	CASSRQGSGELFF
NA	TRBV5-5	NA	17	TRBJ1-6	TGTGCCAGCAGCCGCATTGGGGGGGTTAACTATAATTCACCCCTCCACTTT	CASSRIGGVNYNSPLHF
NA	TRBV4-2	TRBD2	16	TRBJ2-7	TGTGCCAGCAGCCAAGATCTAGTAGCGGGTCCCTACGAGCAGTACTTC	CASSQDLVAGPYEQYF
NA	TRBV18	NA	14	TRBJ2-7	TGTGCCAGCTCACCAGGGCAGGGGAGCGACGAGCAGTACTTC	CASSPGQGSDEQYF
NA	TRBV5-1	NA	16	TRBJ2-7	TGCGCCAGCAGCTTGACAGGCCGGACAGTTTCTTCCGAGCAGTACTTC	CASSLTGRTVSSEQYF
NA	TRBV5-1	NA	14	TRBJ1-1	TGCGCCAGCAGCTTGGGAGTTGTCAACACTGAAGCTTTCTTT	CASSLGVVNTEAFF
NA	TRBV10-2	NA	14	TRBJ1-4	TGCGCCAGCAGTGATCTGCGTACTAATGAAAAACTGTTTTTT	CASSDLRTNEKLFF
NA	TRBV7-2	TRBD2	14	TRBJ2-7	TGTGCCAGCAGCCACCGGGACTACTCCTACGAGCAGTACTTC	CASSHRDYSYEQYF
NA	TRBV5-1	NA	15	TRBJ1-4	TGCGCCAGCAGCTTGGCCCTCCACTATAATGAAAAACTGTTTTTT	CASSLALHYNEKLFF
few	TRBV4-1	TRBD1	15	TRBJ1-4	TGCGCCAGCAGCCAAGATGGGACAGGGGGCGAAAAACTGTTTTTT	CASSQDGTGGEKLFF
NA	TRBV19	TRBD1	15	TRBJ1-5	TGTGCCAGTAGTAGGACAGGGTATGATGATCAGCCCCAGCATTTT	CASSRTGYDDQPQHF
NA	TRBV27	TRBD2	15	TRBJ2-7	TGTGCCAGCAGTTTAAAGACTAGCGGCACCTACGAGCAGTACTTC	CASSLKTSGTYEQYF
NA	TRBV5-8	NA	15	TRBJ1-2	TGTGCCAGCAGCTTTGGGCATCGGGGGTTCTATGGCTACACCTTC	CASSFGHRGFYGYTF
NA	TRBV28	NA	11	TRBJ1-2	TGTGCCAGTCGACAGAACTATGGCTACACCTTC	CASRQNYGYTF
NA	TRBV15	NA	16	TRBJ2-7	TGTGCCACCAGCAGAGCCCTCTTCGGAGGCGACTACGAGCAGTACTTC	CATSRALFGGDYEQYF
NA	TRBV6-5	TRBD2	15	TRBJ2-7	TGTGCCAGCAGTTACGTTGGTAGCGGGATCTACGAGCAGTACTTC	CASSYVGSGIYEQYF
NA	TRBV7-3	NA	13	TRBJ1-1	TGTGCCAGCAGCTCTACAGGGCTCACTGAAGCTTTCTTT	CASSSTGLTEAFF
NA	TRBV9	NA	15	TRBJ1-5	TGTGCCAGCAGCGCCGGGACATATAGCAATCAGCCCCAGCATTTT	CASSAGTYSNQPQHF
NA	TRBV19	TRBD1	16	TRBJ2-7	TGTGCCAGTAGCCAAACGACAGGGGGCGTAATCTACGAGCAGTACTTC	CASSQTTGGVIYEQYF
NA	TRBV9	NA	14	TRBJ2-7	TGTGCCAGCAGCGTCGAGGACAGTTCCTACGAGCAGTACTTC	CASSVEDSSYEQYF
once	TRBV18	NA	15	TRBJ1-5	TGTGCCAGCTCACCAAGGGGTACAGGCAATCAGCCCCAGCATTTT	CASSPRGTGNQPQHF
few	TRBV5-5	TRBD1	16	TRBJ1-6	TGTGCCAGCAGCTTGATGTCGGGACAGGGTTTGACACCCCTCCACTTT	CASSLMSGQGLTPLHF
NA	TRBV30	NA	14	TRBJ1-5	TGTGCCTGGAGTGCCGGGACTTTAGATCAGCCCCAGCATTTT	CAWSAGTLDQPQHF
NA	TRBV15	TRBD1	18	TRBJ1-5	TGTGCCACCAGGGCAGGGACAGCGATTTTAGCCAGGAATCAGCCCCAGCATTTT	CATRAGTAILARNQPQHF
few	TRBV5-8	TRBD1	16	TRBJ1-6	TGTGCCAGCAGCTTGGGACAGGGGCCTAATAATTCACCCCTCCACTTT	CASSLGQGPNNSPLHF
NA	TRBV9	NA	13	TRBJ1-1	TGTGCCAGCAGCCCTTTTTTGAACACTGAAGCTTTCTTT	CASSPFLNTEAFF
once	TRBV19	TRBD1	16	TRBJ2-6	TGTGCCAGTAGTCTTACCCGACAGGGGAGGGCCAACGTCCTGACTTTC	CASSLTRQGRANVLTF
NA	TRBV6-5	TRBD1	15	TRBJ1-1	TGTGCCAGCAGTTACTCGTACATAGGGGGCTTGGTGGCTTTCTTT	CASSYSYIGGLVAFF
NA	TRBV5-6	NA	14	TRBJ1-1	TGTGCCAGCAGCTTCGGGAGTATGAACACTGAAGCTTTCTTT	CASSFGSMNTEAFF
medium-sized	TRBV9	NA	15	TRBJ1-2	TGTGCCAGCAGCGCTGGGGACTCCAACCCCTATGGCTACACCTTC	CASSAGDSNPYGYTF
few	TRBV30	TRBD1	12	TRBJ2-7	TGTGCCTGGAACGACAGGGCCTACGAGCAGTACTTC	CAWNDRAYEQYF
NA	TRBV6-1	TRBD2	15	TRBJ2-1	TGTGCCAGCAGTGAAGAACGGGGGGGGTACAATGAGCAGTTCTTC	CASSEERGGYNEQFF
NA	TRBV6-5	NA	14	TRBJ2-6	TGTGCCAGCATCAGGGAACCTGGGGCCAACGTCCTGACTTTC	CASIREPGANVLTF
NA	TRBV6-6	NA	13	TRBJ1-2	TGTGCCAGCAGTTATCCGGGGAGAAGCGGCTACACCTTC	CASSYPGRSGYTF
NA	TRBV21-1	NA	16	TRBJ1-1	TGTGCCAGCAGCCCTCAGAGGGGGGGGTCAAACACTGAAGCTTTCTTT	CASSPQRGGSNTEAFF
NA	TRBV5-8	TRBD1	14	TRBJ2-7	TGTGCCATTCCGACGACAGGGGGCCTAGGTGGGCAGTACTTC	CAIPTTGGLGGQYF
NA	TRBV3-1/TRBV3-2	TRBD2	15	TRBJ2-7	TGTGCCAGCAGCTCACGACTAGCGGGAGGTAACGAGCAGTACTTC	CASSSRLAGGNEQYF